This T cell receptor (beta chain) was documented in a study of early T cells in non-severe SARS-CoV-2 infection. This clonotype came up many times. Its target is unknown. The study, taken as a whole, reports: Comparison of clonotypes with VDJdb favored anti-spike CD8 responses while missing private and CD4 specificities.

Individual cDNA molecules were tagged with unique molecular identifiers, the study reported. MiXCR, run by TCRdb on the 5' RACE reads, gives a single entry per CDR3 protein. The data hold approximately 97,000 distinct CDR3 sequences, with 11% observed a single time. The V and J ends lost 5 bases and 6 bases, in that order; junction bases with no gene match: 12. There are 16 residues in the CDR3. The V gene is TRBV12-3 or TRBV12-4, the J gene TRBJ1-3, with 8 bases aligning to TRBD1. The starting material was whole blood, obtained at baseline. This TCR derives from an adult who was a healthcare worker with PCR-confirmed SARS-CoV-2 infection or an uninfected control (not recorded which). CDR3 amino acids: CASSRDRGRAENTIYF. The CDR3 DNA reads as TGTGCCAGCAGTAGAGACAGGGGACGTGCGGAAAACACCATATATTTT.